This T cell receptor (beta chain) was identified in a study of T-cell reconstitution after alpha-beta-depleted transplantation in children. Overall study results and limits: Some patients showed high day-60 TCRbeta diversity, which derived from surviving recipient T cells and thymic progenitors. Roughly two months post-transplant, alpha-beta T cells reportedly originated from several hundred graft clones that had expanded. The authors attributed T-cell counts and diversity one year after transplant mostly to newly produced T cells.

A note on this clonotype: As yet, its antigen is unknown.

The CDR3 has 14 residues. V was clipped by 3 bases and J by 3 bases, with 12 bases between them. Looked up from germline, CDR1 is SGHKS and CDR2 is YYEKEE (reference sequence). Molecular barcoding with unique molecular identifiers was used for the TCRbeta library. TCRdb analysed the PCR reads with MiXCR anew, one entry per CDR3 protein. The sample gives some 120,000 distinct CDR3 sequences, roughly 23% of which show up once; roughly 10% is in the top ten. The starting material was PBMCs, mostly from graft donor cells, obtained 180 days after TCRalphabeta/CD19-depleted stem cell transplant. The clonotype originates from a male patient aged 2 to 10 who had a stem cell transplant for chronic granulomatous disease, so the T cells may come from the graft donor. This chain connects TRBV5-5 to TRBJ2-5; perhaps TRBD1 as D (6 bases). CDR3 residues: CASSSPHREETQYF. The CDR3 DNA reads TGTGCCAGCAGCTCTCCGCACAGGGAAGAGACCCAGTACTTC.